Below, one T cell receptor (beta chain) is given with its context. As yet, its antigen is unknown. During the collection period, no donor immune events like infections were recorded. Sequencing was performed with immunoSEQ multiplex PCR; in TCRdb, only in-frame clones are kept and a portion is missing. The sample holds roughly 130,000 clones, about 86% seen once. The sample is drawn from a study of identifying expanded T cells in peripheral blood. Study-wide findings and caveats: Technical replicates showed roughly 1.2 changed clones; two weeks roughly 16; four weeks 19. Variance in clone template counts between roughly 2-week samples significantly increased with total template count across all healthy donors.

CDR1 and CDR2 (germline): LNHDA, SQIVND (reference sequence). V gave up 5 bases and J gave up 6 bases; unmatched junction bases: 9. The CDR3 consists of 14 residues. The rearrangement joins TRBV19 to TRBJ1-2; 7 bases align to TRBD1. Source material: blood. The receptor was isolated from a person aged 18 to 75 in good health. In DNA, the CDR3 is TGTGCCAGTAGTCCGAAGACAGGGTTCCATGGCTACACCTTC. The encoded protein is CASSPKTGFHGYTF.